Following are 21 T cell receptor beta chains from one sample sequenced in a study of T cell repertoires in cytomegalovirus infection. What these receptors recognize is not known. One entry per CDR3 protein, called by TCRdb with MiXCR from the reads. Of around 300,000 distinct CDR3 sequences listed, around 20% were seen once; the top ten hold about 21%. Sample: cultured PBMCs, taken from culture after CMV antigen stimulation. The receptor source for this set is a human donor in good health (CMV status not recorded). Some clones in this sample may be carry-over from other donors' samples.

Concerning this clonotype: A read error may produce the germline difference seen at one junction end. The chain employs TRBV27 and TRBJ2-3; D gene unclear. The CDR3 runs 14 residues. The germline gives CDR1 MNHEY, CDR2 SMNVEV (reference sequence). The CDR3 DNA reads as TGTGCCAGCAGTCTATCGAGGAGCACAGATACGCAGTATTTT. This translates into CASSLSRSTDTQYF.

This clonotype was recorded at least ten times. V is TRBV6-1 and J is TRBJ2-3, with 14 bases identical to TRBD2. The CDR3 extends over 16 amino acids. V lost 7 bases, J lost 2 bases, and 5 bases stayed unmatched. Germline loops: CDR1 MNHNS, CDR2 SASEGT. The CDR3 is CASMGLAGVPTDTQYF. The CDR3 nucleotides are TGTGCCAGCATGGGACTAGCGGGAGTTCCCACAGATACGCAGTATTTT.

The chain combines TRBV9 with TRBJ2-1; D is possibly TRBD1 (6 bases). Germline V gene sequence: CDR1 SGDLS, CDR2 YYNGEE. The CDR3 runs 15 residues. The V gene lost 4 bases and the J gene lost 4 bases, with 15 bases spanning the gap. CDR3 DNA: TGTGCCAGCAGCCCCCGGGACAAGAGTTACAATGAGCAGTTCTTC. Its translation: CASSPRDKSYNEQFF.

The J gene is TRBJ2-3, the V gene TRBV6-6; D possibly corresponds to TRBD1 (5 bases). The length of the CDR3 is 13 residues. The V end was cut by 6 bases, the J end by 4 bases, with 11 bases between. In germline, CDR1 is MNHNY, CDR2 SVGAGI (reference sequence). The CDR3: CASSYRLADTQYF. DNA for the CDR3: TGTGCCAGCAGCTACAGGCTAGCAGATACGCAGTATTTT.

This clonotype was detected only a few times. The chain carries TRBV5-4 and TRBJ2-1; TRBD1 matches at 8 bases. Germline assignment: CDR1 SGHNT and CDR2 YYREEE (reference sequence). CDR3 length: 15 amino acids. Trimming removed 4 bases from V and 4 bases from J; junction bases left unmatched: 7. The CDR3 region has the DNA TGTGCCAGCAGCCTGGGGACAGGCGCGTACAATGAGCAGTTCTTC. Amino acid sequence: CASSLGTGAYNEQFF.

In this sample, this clonotype turned up a few times. V is TRBV12-3 or TRBV12-4 and J is TRBJ2-1; TRBD2 matches 16 bases. The CDR3 has 17 amino acids. With V trimmed by 5 bases and J by 8 bases, 9 bases remained unmatched. As DNA, the CDR3 is TGTGCCAGCAGTCTCGGGACTAGCGGGAGGGCCTGGTATGAGCAGTTCTTC. Translating it yields CASSLGTSGRAWYEQFF.

The genes are TRBV9 and TRBJ2-1; either TRBD1 or TRBD2 may supply D (5 bases each). CDR1 and CDR2 (germline): SGDLS, YYNGEE. V was clipped by 3 bases and J by 9 bases, with 13 bases between them. This CDR3 is 13 amino acids long. The CDR3 loop reads CASSAGQEGEQFF. The CDR3, as DNA: TGTGCCAGCAGCGCCGGACAAGAGGGTGAGCAGTTCTTC.

The chain couples TRBV10-3 to TRBJ2-7, with 9 bases aligning to TRBD1. Germline CDR1 is ENHRY and CDR2 is SYGVKD. CDR3 length equals 16 residues. The V segment lost 2 bases and the J segment 6 bases; nucleotides outside the gene matches: 11. The CDR3 nucleotides are TGTGCCATCAGTGAGGGACAGGGGAGACCTCCTGGCGAGCAGTACTTC. Protein: CAISEGQGRPPGEQYF.

The chain couples TRBV5-1 to TRBJ2-7, with D possibly being TRBD1 (6 bases). The CDR3 loop spans 14 amino acids. The V end was cut by 4 bases, the J end by 6 bases, with 17 bases between. Germline CDR1 is SGHRS and CDR2 is YFSETQ. CDR3 sequence reads: CASSSRTGSSEQYF. CDR3 nucleotides: TGCGCCAGCAGCAGCCGAACAGGGAGTAGCGAGCAGTACTTC.

CDR3 bases: TGTGCCAGCAGTGACAGGGTTCAGGGTGGAGCTTTCTTT. Its protein product is CASSDRVQGGAFF. The chain recombines TRBV25-1 with TRBJ1-1, with D perhaps TRBD1 (5 bases). This CDR3 region has 13 residues. Germline lookup yields CDR1 MGHDK and CDR2 SYGVNS. Between the trimmed V and J ends, which lost 3 bases and 10 bases, there was a span of 15 bases.

The sample holds a few counts of this clonotype. The V call is TRBV20-1, the J call TRBJ2-7; no definite D call. Per the germline V gene, CDR1 is DFQATT and CDR2 is SNEGSKA (reference sequence). The V gene lost 0 bases and the J gene lost 0 bases, with 12 bases spanning the gap. The CDR3 totals 15 residues. This chain's CDR3 is CSARDLTGISYEQYF. The CDR3, as DNA: TGCAGTGCTAGAGATTTGACGGGCATCTCCTACGAGCAGTACTTC.

The V and J genes are TRBV12-3 or TRBV12-4 and TRBJ1-2, with D unresolved. Trimming left V 3 bases short and J 7 bases short, with 15 bases between. This CDR3 has 14 amino acids. CDR3 DNA sequence: TGTGCCAGCAGTTTTATCCGGCAGCGAGGTGGCTACACCTTC. Encoded protein: CASSFIRQRGGYTF.

This clonotype was counted only a few times. The CDR3 here is CASATGDWEKLFF. The CDR3 nucleotides are TGTGCCAGTGCAACAGGGGATTGGGAAAAACTGTTTTTT. This chain links TRBV7-9 with TRBJ1-4; 7 positions match TRBD1. The CDR3 contains 13 residues. Germline values: CDR1 SEHNR, CDR2 FQNEAQ (reference sequence). J gave up 8 bases and V 9 bases, and 9 bases lay outside the gene matches.

The chain links TRBV4-3 to TRBJ1-4; the D gene is possibly TRBD1 (5 bases). The CDR3 has 14 amino acids. Germline CDR1 is LGHNA and CDR2 is YSLEER. V was cut by 1 base and J by 5 bases, with 8 bases left in between. Here the CDR3 reads CASSQVNRNEKLFF. The CDR3 DNA is TGCGCCAGCAGCCAAGTGAACAGGAATGAAAAACTGTTTTTT.

The V gene is TRBV6-2 or TRBV6-3, the J gene TRBJ2-2; no definite D call. Per germline, CDR1 MNHEY and CDR2 SVGEGT. The CDR3 is made up of 13 amino acids. V was shortened by 2 bases and J by 2 bases, with 3 bases between the two germline ends. The CDR3 nucleotides are TGTGCCAGCAGTTACGAAAACACCGGGGAGCTGTTTTTT. It is translated as CASSYENTGELFF.

CDR3 in amino acids: CAIKGLGETQYF. In DNA, the CDR3 is TGTGCCATTAAGGGACTAGGCGAGACCCAGTACTTC. This chain links TRBV6-1 with TRBJ2-5, with TRBD2 identical over 8 bases. The CDR3 runs 12 residues. CDR1 is MNHNS and CDR2 is SASEGT in the germline V gene. Losses at the gene ends were 10 bases for V and 5 bases for J; bases not matched to a gene: 6.

This clonotype was detected many times. CDR3 DNA sequence: TGTGCCAGCAGCTTAGGAGGGGCCGGGACTGAAGCTTTCTTT. It translates to CASSLGGAGTEAFF. The chain combines TRBV7-2 with TRBJ1-1; the D gene is possibly TRBD1 (5 bases). This CDR3 is built from 14 residues. The ends were cut back, 1 base at V and 5 bases at J, with 11 bases in the middle. Germline V CDR1 and CDR2: SGHTA, FQGNSA.

In this sample, this clonotype turned up a few times. V is TRBV5-4 and J is TRBJ2-1; D gene ambiguous. The germline V gene has CDR1 SGHNT and CDR2 YYREEE (reference sequence). The CDR3 sequence is 15 residues long. V was cut by 1 base and J by 0 bases, with 8 bases left in between. The CDR3 DNA reads TGTGCCAGCAGCTTGCCGCGGAGCTCCTACAATGAGCAGTTCTTC. Encoded protein: CASSLPRSSYNEQFF.

The chain combines TRBV5-4 with TRBJ1-2, with a possible D match to TRBD1 (5 bases). Germline loops: CDR1 SGHNT, CDR2 YYREEE (reference sequence). This CDR3 has 14 amino acids. Trimming removed 4 bases at V and 4 bases at J, with 14 bases between. Here the CDR3 DNA reads TGTGCCAGCAGCCCGGACATAAATGGCTATGGCTACACCTTC. This encodes CASSPDINGYGYTF.

This clonotype was counted many times. The chain recombines TRBV7-2 with TRBJ2-2; D gene unclear. CDR1 is SGHTA, CDR2 FQGNSA, per germline. CDR3 size: 14 residues. Trimming cost V 1 base and J 1 base, with 4 bases left between them. CDR3 coding DNA: TGTGCCAGCAGCTTAGAAGGGAACACCGGGGAGCTGTTTTTT. Its translation is CASSLEGNTGELFF.

This clonotype turned up a few times. The V and J genes are TRBV10-3 and TRBJ2-1; 9 bases are shared with TRBD2. CDR1 ENHRY and CDR2 SYGVKD come from the germline V gene. The CDR3 sequence is 18 residues long. Trimming removed 4 bases from V and 7 bases from J; junction bases left unmatched: 17. The CDR3 sequence: CAISVRGRAGGVGNEQFF. The CDR3 nucleotides read TGTGCCATCAGTGTTCGCGGGAGGGCCGGAGGGGTGGGAAATGAGCAGTTCTTC.